The 3 T cell receptor beta chains below were found in one sample sequenced in a study of monozygotic twins with inflammatory bowel disease. With the 5' RACE reads reprocessed, TCRdb shows one record per CDR3 protein and no DNA. The sample table sets out 210,000 or so distinct CDR3 sequences. The specimen sequenced was blood. All receptors come from a human donor with ulcerative colitis or Crohn's disease, or a healthy co-twin of an affected twin (not recorded which).

V is TRBV6-6 and J is TRBJ1-6. The CDR3 sequence is 13 residues long. Germline values: CDR1 MNHNY, CDR2 SVGAGI (reference sequence). This CDR3 reads CASSTYYNSPLHF.

The genes are TRBV25-1 and TRBJ1-2; TCRdb's D call of TRBD1 is untestable without DNA. From germline, CDR1 is MGHDK and CDR2 SYGVNS. The length of the CDR3 is 14 residues. The CDR3 sequence is CASSEYGGSYGYTF.

The chain recombines TRBV5-1 with TRBJ2-1; without DNA, the TCRdb call of TRBD1 cannot be checked. This CDR3 has 15 residues. Germline V gene data show CDR1 as SGHRS and CDR2 as YFSETQ. This CDR3 reads CASSLMAGGLDEQFF. The full variable domain, completed using reference TRBV5-1 and TRBJ2-1, is KAGVTQTPRYLIKTRGQQVTLSCSPISGHRSVSWYQQTPGQGLQFLFEYFSETQRNKGNFPGRFSGRQFSNSRSEMNVSTLELGDSALYLCASSLMAGGLDEQFFGPGTRLTVL.